The entry that follows covers one T cell receptor (beta chain) sequence. Its antigen is still unknown. Losses at the gene ends were 8 bases for V and 2 bases for J; bases not matched to a gene: 8. The CDR3 runs to 14 residues. The germline V gene has CDR1 MDHEN and CDR2 SYDVKM. The method was immunoSEQ multiplex PCR; TCRdb's version includes in-frame clones alone and lacks a portion of them. Of approximately 90,000 clones in the sample, about nine tenths were seen once. This entry is derived from a study of T cell responses to AZD1222 COVID-19 vaccine. Study-wide findings and caveats: At study baseline, merely about 6 AZD1222 recipients were seropositive. The study found Spike-specific TCR breadth and depth rose after two AZD1222 doses. Donor demographics were predominantly white British with a female majority; clonal diversity may be underestimated.

This specimen consisted of peripheral blood, obtained on day 0 of AZD1222 vaccination. This chain links TRBV28 with TRBJ1-2; 7 nucleotides align to TRBD1. This clonotype was sampled from an adult in good health. In DNA form, the CDR3 reads TGTGCCAGCGGGGGACAGCGAATCAACTATGGCTACACCTTC. It codes for CASGGQRINYGYTF.